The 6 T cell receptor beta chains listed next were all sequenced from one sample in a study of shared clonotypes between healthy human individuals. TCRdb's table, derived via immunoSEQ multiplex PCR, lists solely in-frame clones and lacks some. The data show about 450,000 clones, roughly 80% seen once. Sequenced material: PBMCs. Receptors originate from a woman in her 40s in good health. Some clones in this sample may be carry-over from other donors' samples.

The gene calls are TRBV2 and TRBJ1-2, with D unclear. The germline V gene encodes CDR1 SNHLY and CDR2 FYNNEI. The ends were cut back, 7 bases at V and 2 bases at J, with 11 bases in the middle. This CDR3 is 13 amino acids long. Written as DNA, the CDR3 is TGTGCCAGCACCCGAGACGGGAACTATGGCTACACCTTC. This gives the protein CASTRDGNYGYTF.

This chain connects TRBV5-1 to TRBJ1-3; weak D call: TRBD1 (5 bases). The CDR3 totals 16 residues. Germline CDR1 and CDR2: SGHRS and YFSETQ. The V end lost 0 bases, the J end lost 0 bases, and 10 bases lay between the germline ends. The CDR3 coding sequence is TGCGCCAGCAGCTTGGACAGAGGGGACTCTGGAAACACCATATATTTT. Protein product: CASSLDRGDSGNTIYF.

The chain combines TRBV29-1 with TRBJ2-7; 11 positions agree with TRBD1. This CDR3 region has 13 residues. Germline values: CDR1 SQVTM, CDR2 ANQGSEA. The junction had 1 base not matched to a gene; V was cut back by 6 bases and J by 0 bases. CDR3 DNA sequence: TGCAGCGTGGGACAGGGGGACTCCTACGAGCAGTACTTC. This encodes CSVGQGDSYEQYF.

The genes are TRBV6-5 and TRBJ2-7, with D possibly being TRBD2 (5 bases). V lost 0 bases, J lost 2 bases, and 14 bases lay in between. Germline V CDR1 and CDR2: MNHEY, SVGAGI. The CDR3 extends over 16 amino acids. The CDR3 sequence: CASSYSTHAGPYEQYF. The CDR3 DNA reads TGTGCCAGCAGTTACTCGACACACGCGGGCCCCTACGAGCAGTACTTC.

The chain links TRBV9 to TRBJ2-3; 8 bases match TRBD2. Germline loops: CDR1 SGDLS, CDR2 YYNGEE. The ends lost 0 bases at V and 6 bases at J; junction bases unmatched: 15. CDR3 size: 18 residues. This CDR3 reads CASSVDPLPGGGSDTQYF. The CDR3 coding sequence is TGTGCCAGCAGCGTAGACCCCCTACCGGGAGGGGGTTCGGATACGCAGTATTTT.

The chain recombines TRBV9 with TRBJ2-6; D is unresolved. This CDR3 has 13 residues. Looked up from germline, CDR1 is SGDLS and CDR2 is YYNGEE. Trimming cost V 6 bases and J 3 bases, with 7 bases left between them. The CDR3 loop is CASKRLGANVLTF. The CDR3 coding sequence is TGTGCCAGCAAAAGACTTGGGGCCAACGTCCTGACTTTC.